The rows below give T cell receptor beta chains drawn from one sample of a study of T cells expressing NK-cell markers. TCRdb re-called the 5' RACE reads and gives one entry per CDR3 protein, without DNA. Its clone listing holds 350,000 to 500,000 distinct CDR3 sequences. Sequenced material: blood T cells: a sorted CD56 or NKG2C T cell subset, CD4+ or CD8+ T cells, or bulk PBMC T cells (not recorded which). These receptors were obtained from a woman between 18 and 75 years old in good health. Both conserved end residues are part of each CDR3.

J	V	CDR3
TRBJ2-1	TRBV18	CASSPGQGDGNEQFF
TRBJ1-2	TRBV11-2	CASSIGQGPYYGYTF
TRBJ2-4	TRBV4-3	CASSQGGAHIQYF
TRBJ2-7	TRBV25-1	CASTPFGVGTPYEQYF
TRBJ2-1	TRBV11-1	CASSPQTGTSGQNNEQFF
TRBJ2-7	TRBV20-1	CSTQGRRERYEQYF
TRBJ2-2	TRBV7-9	CASKPGGINTGELFF
TRBJ1-5	TRBV24-1	CATSDPASGGYQPQHF
TRBJ2-2	TRBV5-1	CASSLGGRALGTGELFF
TRBJ1-1	TRBV15	CATSRAQGFAEAFF
TRBJ2-7	TRBV28	CASSRYPGYYVTPSYEQYF
TRBJ1-2	TRBV7-8	CASRARADPTNYGYTF
TRBJ2-1	TRBV24-1	CATSDPGRGSPRDEQFF
TRBJ2-1	TRBV12-3/TRBV12-4	CAGGYGGGWNEQFF
TRBJ2-7	TRBV20-1	CSAPAPKTGYEQYF
TRBJ2-7	TRBV5-1	CASSMGQGDREQYF
TRBJ2-5	TRBV7-3	CASSRTGKETQYF
TRBJ1-3	TRBV5-1	CASSRADSGNTIYF
TRBJ1-5	TRBV20-1	CSASGWGVNQPQHF
TRBJ2-2	TRBV10-3	CAISESGGALNTGELFF
TRBJ1-5	TRBV29-1	CSVGGDVSNQPQHF
TRBJ2-3	TRBV28	CASSRLGSGMSTDTQYF
TRBJ1-2	TRBV10-3	CAISESGGRYGYTF
TRBJ2-1	TRBV29-1	CSVEPRGFLNEQFF
TRBJ2-7	TRBV20-1	CSALDAASPAYEQYF
TRBJ2-1	TRBV12-3/TRBV12-4	CASSLRVAGDNEQFF
TRBJ2-2	TRBV20-1	CSASGQGWNTGELFF
TRBJ2-3	TRBV12-3/TRBV12-4	CASSFLGRGGRDTQYF
TRBJ2-1	TRBV6-2/TRBV6-3	CASTHRAGVNNEQFF
TRBJ2-4	TRBV9	CASSVGRENIQYF
TRBJ2-2	TRBV9	CASSVERRTGNTGELFF